This T cell receptor beta chain stems from a study of siplizumab effects on memory and regulatory T cells. The germline V and J ends were trimmed by 1 base and 5 bases, with 17 bases remaining between them. Germline-derived CDR1 and CDR2 are MNHEY and SMNVEV (reference sequence). The CDR3 sequence is 16 residues long. The assay was immunoSEQ multiplex PCR, and TCRdb's table has in-frame clones only and misses some. Altogether tens of thousands of clones are present, around 93% being singletons, with the ten largest covering 4.5% to 6.5%. What was sequenced was CD8+ T cells sorted from blood. This chain uses TRBV27 with TRBJ2-5, with TRBD2 as a possible D gene (7 bases). The source is a human donor in good health. In DNA form, the CDR3 reads TGTGCCAGCAGTTTATTTGGGGGGGCCCGGGGGGAGACCCAGTACTTC. Translated: CASSLFGGARGETQYF.